Listed here are 26 T cell receptor beta chains from one sample, sequenced in a study of cytotoxic CD8 clonotypes in ibrutinib-treated CLL. Only in-frame clones appear in the TCRdb table, and some are missing; sequencing was by immunoSEQ multiplex PCR. The table lists 70,000 to 85,000 clones, 65% to 85% of them singletons. Sequenced here: PBMCs, sampled at disease progression, from a patient treated with ibrutinib. These receptors were collected from a human donor with chronic lymphocytic leukemia.

The gene calls are TRBV2 and TRBJ1-2; D is unresolved. The CDR3 has 13 amino acids. Looked up from germline, CDR1 is SNHLY and CDR2 is FYNNEI. V lost 8 bases and J lost 0, with 10 bases in between. CDR3: CASLALPNYGYTF. The CDR3 nucleotides read TGTGCCAGCCTTGCGCTACCTAACTATGGCTACACCTTC.

This chain uses TRBV10-2 with TRBJ1-6; D call uncertain. This CDR3 contains 14 residues. V lost 7 bases to trimming and J lost 2 bases, with 9 bases between them. Per the germline V gene, CDR1 is WSHSY and CDR2 is SAAADI. The CDR3: CASMYGTYNSPLHF. The CDR3 bases are TGCGCCAGCATGTATGGAACCTATAATTCACCCCTCCACTTT.

The chain links TRBV20-1 to TRBJ1-1; no reliable D call. This CDR3 region has 11 residues. Germline CDR1 reads DFQATT; CDR2 reads SNEGSKA (reference sequence). V was cut by 4 bases and J by 1 base, with 4 bases left in between. CDR3 loop: CSAKENTEAFF. CDR3 DNA sequence: TGCAGTGCTAAGGAGAACACTGAAGCTTTCTTT.

The chain employs TRBV28 and TRBJ1-5, with D uncertain. The CDR3 loop spans 15 amino acids. Trimming took 2 bases from V and 0 from J, leaving 8 bases between them. Germline-derived CDR1 and CDR2 are MDHEN and SYDVKM. The CDR3 is CASSLRLYSNQPQHF. The DNA for the CDR3 is TGTGCCAGCAGTTTACGGTTGTATAGCAATCAGCCCCAGCATTTT.

This sequence joins TRBV4-1 and TRBJ2-3, with 9 positions matching TRBD1. The CDR3 length is 16 residues. V was clipped by 1 base and J by 5 bases; unmatched bases: 7. In germline, CDR1 is MGHRA, CDR2 YSYEKL. DNA of the CDR3: TGCGCCAGCAGCCAAGGGGTCGGACAGGGGAAAGATACGCAGTATTTT. Protein sequence: CASSQGVGQGKDTQYF.

Remarks on this clone: Germline is not matched at one junction end, which may reflect a read error. The chain employs TRBV4-1 and TRBJ1-3; maybe TRBD1 (5 bases). Germline lookup yields CDR1 MGHRA and CDR2 YSYEKL. The CDR3 has 14 residues. CDR3 amino acids: CASSQVDSRNTVYF. DNA for the CDR3: TGCGCCAGCAGCCAAGTCGACAGCAGAAACACCGTATATTTT.

The chain carries TRBV11-2 and TRBJ2-1, with TRBD2 identical over 8 bases. J gave up 0 bases and V 10 bases, and 11 bases lay outside the gene matches. Germline V CDR1 and CDR2: SGHAT, FQNNGV. This CDR3 has 16 amino acids. The chain's CDR3 is CAIPSAGESSYNEQFF. Written as DNA, the CDR3 is TGTGCCATCCCGTCAGCGGGAGAGAGCTCCTACAATGAGCAGTTCTTC. Looking up the rest from reference TRBV11-2 and TRBJ2-1 gives the full variable domain: EAGVAQSPRYKIIEKRQSVAFWCNPISGHATLYWYQQILGQGPKLLIQFQNNGVVDDSQLPKDRFSAERLKGVDSTLKIQPAKLEDSAVYLCAIPSAGESSYNEQFFGPGTRLTVL.

This sequence joins TRBV18 and TRBJ2-7, with 7 bases that match TRBD1. The CDR3 is 13 amino acids. In germline, CDR1 is KGHSH, CDR2 LQKENI. J lost 6 bases, V lost 4 bases, and 6 bases had no gene match. The CDR3 loop is CASSQTNRGEQYF. The CDR3 bases are TGTGCCAGCTCACAAACCAACAGGGGCGAGCAGTACTTC.

The V call is TRBV27, the J call TRBJ2-7; TRBD1 might be the D (6 bases). This CDR3 contains 14 residues. Trimming cost V 6 bases and J 6 bases, with 18 bases left between them. Germline values: CDR1 MNHEY, CDR2 SMNVEV (reference sequence). CDR3 sequence reads: CASRGTRRHFEQYF. CDR3 DNA sequence: TGTGCCAGCAGGGGGACAAGGAGACACTTCGAGCAGTACTTC.

The chain couples TRBV29-1 to TRBJ1-2; D is possibly TRBD1 (5 bases). Germline CDR1 reads SQVTM; CDR2 reads ANQGSEA. This CDR3 has 12 amino acids. V shed 4 bases and J shed 7 bases, with 13 bases lying between them. The CDR3 nucleotides read TGCAGCGTTGTTTGGGACGGCGTTGGCTACACCTTC. Translated: CSVVWDGVGYTF.

The chain joins TRBV2 to TRBJ2-7; D is perhaps TRBD1 (6 bases). V was cut by 2 bases and J by 7 bases, with 12 bases left in between. Germline lookup yields CDR1 SNHLY and CDR2 FYNNEI. The CDR3 sequence is 13 residues long. The CDR3 region is CASSELGADEQYF. The CDR3, as DNA: TGTGCCAGCAGTGAACTGGGGGCGGATGAGCAGTACTTC.

This clone was counted a single time. The gene calls are TRBV5-6 and TRBJ2-2, with D possibly being TRBD2 (6 bases). The CDR3 extends over 16 amino acids. Trimming pared 4 bases from V and 3 bases from J, leaving 16 bases between. From germline, CDR1 is SGHDT and CDR2 YYEEEE. CDR3 DNA sequence: TGTGCCAGCAGCGTGTGGGCGGGAAGATACACCGGGGAGCTGTTTTTT. This sequence encodes CASSVWAGRYTGELFF.

The genes are TRBV30 and TRBJ2-3, with 12 bases lining up with TRBD1. CDR1 GTSNPN and CDR2 SVGIG come from the germline V gene (reference sequence). The CDR3 contains 20 residues. The V segment lost 2 bases and the J segment 5 bases; nucleotides outside the gene matches: 20. The CDR3 loop is CAWSPPGQGAGISPQDTQYF. The DNA for the CDR3 is TGTGCCTGGAGTCCGCCGGGACAGGGGGCAGGAATCTCCCCTCAAGATACGCAGTATTTT.

This clone was counted only a few times. The chain combines TRBV19 with TRBJ2-7, with 7 bases that match TRBD1. CDR3 length: 13 residues. The germline V gene has CDR1 LNHDA and CDR2 SQIVND (reference sequence). After removal of 7 bases from V and 2 bases from J, the junction contained 5 bases not matched to a gene. This CDR3 is CASNQGVAYEQYF. As DNA, the CDR3 is TGTGCCAGTAACCAGGGGGTCGCCTACGAGCAGTACTTC. Filled out from reference TRBV19 and TRBJ2-7, the complete variable domain reads DGGITQSPKYLFRKEGQNVTLSCEQNLNHDAMYWYRQDPGQGLRLIYYSQIVNDFQKGDIAEGYSVSREKKESFPLTVTSAQKNPTAFYLCASNQGVAYEQYFGPGTRLTVT.

The chain's CDR3 is CASSLAGSGANVLTF. The CDR3, as DNA: TGCGCCAGCAGCTTGGCGGGCTCTGGGGCCAACGTCCTGACTTTC. This chain uses TRBV5-1 with TRBJ2-6; unclear D gene. Trimming left V 0 bases short and J 0 bases short, with 4 bases between. Germline lookup yields CDR1 SGHRS and CDR2 YFSETQ. CDR3 length: 15 residues.

The V gene is TRBV5-5, the J gene TRBJ1-2; 8 bases line up with TRBD1. The length of the CDR3 is 15 residues. The germline gives CDR1 SGHKS, CDR2 YYEKEE (reference sequence). J lost 3 bases, V lost 4 bases, and 8 bases had no gene match. CDR3 protein: CASSEGTGLYYGYTF. The CDR3 bases are TGTGCCAGCAGCGAAGGGACAGGTCTTTACTATGGCTACACCTTC.

This clone has only a few counts. J is TRBJ1-2 and V is TRBV10-3; D is perhaps TRBD1 (5 bases). V gave up 2 bases and J gave up 6 bases, with 10 bases separating them. In germline, CDR1 is ENHRY, CDR2 SYGVKD. There are 13 residues in the CDR3. This chain's CDR3 is CAISEGRENGYTF. The CDR3 nucleotides read TGTGCCATCAGTGAGGGCAGGGAGAATGGCTACACCTTC.

The genes are TRBV28 and TRBJ2-2, with TRBD2 as a possible D gene (5 bases). Germline V gene sequence: CDR1 MDHEN, CDR2 SYDVKM. V shed 2 bases and J shed 1 base, with 17 bases lying between them. This CDR3 contains 18 residues. As DNA, the CDR3 is TGTGCCAGCAGTTTACGTCGTTGGCGGGTAGGGAACACCGGGGAGCTGTTTTTT. This translates into CASSLRRWRVGNTGELFF.

The chain has TRBV9 and TRBJ1-5, with unresolved D. Germline V gives CDR1 SGDLS, CDR2 YYNGEE. V lost 6 bases and J 11 bases, leaving 24 bases between the germline ends. This CDR3 spans 15 amino acids. DNA of the CDR3: TGTGCCAGCACCAAAACCCTTCTTACACAGACTACCCAGCATTTT. It translates to CASTKTLLTQTTQHF.

This clone was seen a handful of times. The chain carries TRBV4-1 and TRBJ2-7; TRBD2 matches 7 bases. V was clipped by 1 base and J by 2 bases; unmatched bases: 5. This CDR3 contains 15 residues. Germline values: CDR1 MGHRA, CDR2 YSYEKL. The CDR3 DNA is TGCGCCAGCAGCCAAGGGGGAGGGACCACCTACGAGCAGTACTTC. Residues: CASSQGGGTTYEQYF.

The genes are TRBV19 and TRBJ2-7; D ambiguous. The V gene lost 7 bases and the J gene lost 2 bases, with 18 bases spanning the gap. This CDR3 comprises 15 residues. Per germline, CDR1 LNHDA and CDR2 SQIVND (reference sequence). This chain's CDR3 is CASTFQASGPYEQYF. CDR3 sequence (DNA): TGTGCCAGTACCTTTCAGGCCTCCGGGCCCTACGAGCAGTACTTC.

The chain combines TRBV18 with TRBJ2-5, with 8 bases matching TRBD1. The CDR3 loop spans 13 amino acids. Unmatched junction bases numbered 3, after V lost 4 bases and J lost 5 bases. Looked up from germline, CDR1 is KGHSH and CDR2 is LQKENI. The chain's CDR3 is CASSLDRVETQYF. The CDR3 nucleotides are TGTGCCAGCTCACTGGACAGGGTGGAGACCCAGTACTTC.

This clone has only one observation. This sequence joins TRBV6-6 and TRBJ2-5; 8 bases are a match to TRBD2. J lost 5 bases, V lost 7 bases, and 6 bases had no gene match. This CDR3 is 13 amino acids long. Germline values: CDR1 MNHNY, CDR2 SVGAGI (reference sequence). The CDR3 loop reads CASKSGGGETQYF. CDR3 sequence (DNA): TGTGCCAGCAAAAGCGGGGGTGGCGAGACCCAGTACTTC.

V usage is TRBV2 and J usage is TRBJ1-2; D is undetermined. The V end was cut by 4 bases, the J end by 6 bases, with 15 bases between. This CDR3 has 14 amino acids. Germline loops: CDR1 SNHLY, CDR2 FYNNEI. The CDR3 bases are TGTGCCAGCAGTGGGTCCGTCCCACGGAATGGCTACACCTTC. This codes for CASSGSVPRNGYTF.

The rearrangement uses TRBV9 and TRBJ2-2; tentative D call: TRBD1 (6 bases). Germline lookup yields CDR1 SGDLS and CDR2 YYNGEE. The ends were cut back, 0 bases at V and 0 bases at J, with 9 bases in the middle. The CDR3 is 16 residues long. The CDR3 nucleotides are TGTGCCAGCAGCGTAGGACAGGCTGCGAACACCGGGGAGCTGTTTTTT. It encodes CASSVGQAANTGELFF.

V is TRBV5-1 and J is TRBJ2-1; tentatively, D is TRBD2 (6 bases). Germline lookup yields CDR1 SGHRS and CDR2 YFSETQ. V lost 2 bases and J 9 bases, leaving 12 bases between the germline ends. This CDR3 contains 13 residues. The CDR3 sequence: CASSFEEGGEQFF. The CDR3 nucleotides read TGCGCCAGCAGCTTTGAGGAGGGCGGTGAGCAGTTCTTC.